Each of the 3 T cell receptor beta chains below was sequenced from the same sample in a study of technical replicates of blood from a few donors. The protocol was immunoSEQ multiplex PCR, while the TCRdb copy is restricted to in-frame clones and leaves out a portion. The table shows some 15,000 clones, with about nine tenths occurring only once. Material for sequencing was PBMCs. These receptors were taken from a human donor in good health.

This chain connects TRBV7-9 to TRBJ1-1; TRBD1 aligns across 9 bases. CDR3 length equals 16 residues. V shed 8 bases, J shed 1 base, and the junction held 11 bases outside the gene matches. The germline CDR1 and CDR2 sequences are SEHNR and FQNEAQ (reference sequence). CDR3 DNA: TGTGCCAGCCGAAAGGATCTGGGACAGGGGAACACTGAAGCTTTCTTT. This codes for CASRKDLGQGNTEAFF.

The chain uses TRBV27 and TRBJ1-3; D unclear. This CDR3 spans 13 amino acids. V lost 4 bases to trimming and J lost 5 bases, with 9 bases between them. Looked up from germline, CDR1 is MNHEY and CDR2 is SMNVEV (reference sequence). Here the CDR3 DNA reads TGTGCCAGCAGTTCTAGCGATCGAAACACCATATATTTT. Amino acid sequence: CASSSSDRNTIYF.

The V and J genes are TRBV29-1 and TRBJ2-7; D uncertain. This CDR3 contains 11 residues. Germline CDR1 reads SQVTM; CDR2 reads ANQGSEA. Between the trimmed V and J ends, which lost 4 bases and 4 bases, there was a span of 8 bases. CDR3 DNA: TGCAGCGTTGTTTCGGTTTACGAGCAGTACTTC. Translated: CSVVSVYEQYF.